Reported below is one T cell receptor (beta chain). Its antigen is not known. The sample is drawn from a study of regulatory T cells. Study results and limitations: In CD3G-deficient patients, conventional CD4+ T cells were enriched for hydrophobic CDR3 residues at positions 6 and 7. Regulatory T cells showed the strongest V-J pair restriction and V/J gene skewing among patient repertoires.

Per germline, CDR1 MNHNY and CDR2 SVGAGI (reference sequence). The germline V and J ends were trimmed by 10 bases and 0 bases, with 12 bases remaining between them. The length of the CDR3 is 14 residues. Amplification used 52 TRBV primers and 13 TRBJ primers. Produced via immunoSEQ multiplex PCR; TCRdb's table is partial and in-frame only. This table holds roughly 32,000 clones, about nine tenths found once. At testing, patients were 2 to 39 years old, with reduced naive and increased memory T-cell proportions. Regulatory (CD25-high CD127-low) and conventional (CD25-low CD127-high) CD4+ T cells were sorted separately.

V is TRBV6-6 and J is TRBJ2-2; TRBD1 is a possible D gene (5 bases). The sequence was collected from a person aged 18 to 35 with CD3G deficiency. The specimen sequenced was conventional CD4+ T cells sorted from blood. The CDR3 DNA reads as TGTGCCACCACCCCAGGGACGAACACCGGGGAGCTGTTTTTT. It translates to CATTPGTNTGELFF.